This record concerns one T cell receptor (beta chain) sequence. This sample was taken from a study of blood T cell repertoires in COVID-19. Turning to the study itself: The origin of the acute and convalescent COVID-19 samples was the United States, Italy and Spain. T cells, B-cell-depleted T cells, or PBMCs supplied cDNA or gDNA.

Per the original data handling: Nucleated cell counts were estimated from reference gene primer amplification. TCRdb's table, derived via immunoSEQ multiplex PCR, lists solely in-frame clones and lacks some. V and J calls and clone size are copied from that table; D and trimming were computed from the DNA. The data show approximately 230,000 clones, about 91% seen once. With 3 bases clipped from V and 7 bases from J, the junction kept 8 bases outside the gene matches. Germline V CDR1 and CDR2: LNHDA, SQIVND (reference sequence). This CDR3 comprises 16 residues. Sequencing input: peripheral blood. The clonotype originates from a man at least 80 years old with acute or convalescent COVID-19. The J gene is TRBJ2-7, the V gene TRBV19; 14 bases align to TRBD2. CDR3 sequence: CASSMIPGTSGREQYF. The CDR3 DNA reads as TGTGCCAGTAGTATGATACCGGGGACTAGCGGGAGAGAGCAGTACTTC.